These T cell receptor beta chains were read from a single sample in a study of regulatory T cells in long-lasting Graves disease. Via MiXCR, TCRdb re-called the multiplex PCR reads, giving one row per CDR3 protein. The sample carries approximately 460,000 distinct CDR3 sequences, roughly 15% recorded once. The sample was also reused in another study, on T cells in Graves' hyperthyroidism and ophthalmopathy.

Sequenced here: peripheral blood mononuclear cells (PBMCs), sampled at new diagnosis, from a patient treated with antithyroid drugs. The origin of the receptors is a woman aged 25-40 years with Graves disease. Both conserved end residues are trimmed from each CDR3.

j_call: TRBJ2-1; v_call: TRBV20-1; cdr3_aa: SAVLGPTSRYNEQF
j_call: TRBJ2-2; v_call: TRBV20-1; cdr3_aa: SARRVLANTGELF
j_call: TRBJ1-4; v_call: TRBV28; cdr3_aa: ASSSGQVGEKLF
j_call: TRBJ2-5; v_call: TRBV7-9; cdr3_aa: ASSSSYQTTGQEQETQY
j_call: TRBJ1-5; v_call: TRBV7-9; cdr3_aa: ASSSSGRNQPQH
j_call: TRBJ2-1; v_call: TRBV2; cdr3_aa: ARQTAPGANEQF
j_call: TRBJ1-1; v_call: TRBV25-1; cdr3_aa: ASRSGERGEAF
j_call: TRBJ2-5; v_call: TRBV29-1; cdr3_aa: SVGTQETQY
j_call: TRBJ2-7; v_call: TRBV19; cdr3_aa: ASSIMRESYEQY
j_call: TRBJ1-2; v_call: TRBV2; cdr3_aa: ASGGQGSDYT
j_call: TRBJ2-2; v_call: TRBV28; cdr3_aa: ASRKGRSTNTGELL
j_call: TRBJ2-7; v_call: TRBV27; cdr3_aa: ASSLFPGSYEQY
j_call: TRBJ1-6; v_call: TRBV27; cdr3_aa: ASSLGIRSPLH
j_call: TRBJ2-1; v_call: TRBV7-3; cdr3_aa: ASSIDIYPNNEQF
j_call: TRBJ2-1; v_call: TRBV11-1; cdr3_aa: ASARTAHGDEQF
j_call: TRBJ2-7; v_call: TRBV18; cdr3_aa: ASSSRDLDEQY
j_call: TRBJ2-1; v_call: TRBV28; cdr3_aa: ASSWDSLGPNEQF
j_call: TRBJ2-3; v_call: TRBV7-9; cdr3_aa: ASKRNPGTGTDTQY
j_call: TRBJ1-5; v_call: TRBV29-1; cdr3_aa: SVERSRGQPQH
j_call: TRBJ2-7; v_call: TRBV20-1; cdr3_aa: SAPAGGPYEQY
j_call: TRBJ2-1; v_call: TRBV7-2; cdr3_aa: ASSLGGTPPREQF
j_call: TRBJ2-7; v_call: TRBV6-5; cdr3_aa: ASSYSPGNEQY
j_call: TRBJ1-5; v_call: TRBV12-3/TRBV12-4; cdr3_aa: ASTLKRGPNQPQH
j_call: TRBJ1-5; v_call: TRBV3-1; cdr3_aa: ASSPIVSNQPQH
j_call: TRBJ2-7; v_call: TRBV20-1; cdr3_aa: SARSPGTGIYEQY
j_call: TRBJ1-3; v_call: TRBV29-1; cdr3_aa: STRDGAPGNTIY
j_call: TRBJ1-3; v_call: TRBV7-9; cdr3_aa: TSSLYGDPLSGNTIY
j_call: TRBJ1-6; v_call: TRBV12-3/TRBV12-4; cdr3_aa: ASSYGDGDNSPLH
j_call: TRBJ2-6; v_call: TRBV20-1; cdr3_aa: SARVGPAPSGANVLT
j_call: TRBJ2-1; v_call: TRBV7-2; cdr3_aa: ASSPGGGSYNEQF
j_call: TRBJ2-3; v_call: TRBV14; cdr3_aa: ASSPWTSGMMTDTQY
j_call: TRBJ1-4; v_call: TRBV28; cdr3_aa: ASSPNDRVRKLF
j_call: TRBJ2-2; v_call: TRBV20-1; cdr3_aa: SAYLAEKNTGELF
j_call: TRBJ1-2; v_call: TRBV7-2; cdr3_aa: ASSTGQTYGYT
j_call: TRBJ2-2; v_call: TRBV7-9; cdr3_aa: ASSLSAAGELF
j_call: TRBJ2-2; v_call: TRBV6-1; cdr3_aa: ASGTGELF
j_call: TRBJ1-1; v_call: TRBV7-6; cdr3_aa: ASSLEGEDTEAF
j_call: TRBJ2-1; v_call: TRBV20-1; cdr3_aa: SATPPDRVGSHNEQF
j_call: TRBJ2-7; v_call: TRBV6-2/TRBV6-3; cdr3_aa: ASSYSMDSSYEQY
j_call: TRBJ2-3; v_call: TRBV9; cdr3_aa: ASSGRLAGKSDTQY
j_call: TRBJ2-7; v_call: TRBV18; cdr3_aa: ASSPWDGPYEQY
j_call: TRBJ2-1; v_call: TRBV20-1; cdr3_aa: SAKTSGRGNEQF
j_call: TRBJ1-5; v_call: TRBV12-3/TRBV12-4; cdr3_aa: ASSLSRTGGNQPQH
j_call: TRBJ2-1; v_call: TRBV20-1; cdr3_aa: SGEEGSPYNEQF
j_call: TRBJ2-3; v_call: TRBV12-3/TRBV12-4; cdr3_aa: ASSLGVAPDTQY
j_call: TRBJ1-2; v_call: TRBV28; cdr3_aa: ASSGGFWGLRYGYT
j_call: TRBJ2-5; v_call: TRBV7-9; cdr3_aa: ASRGTGLETQY
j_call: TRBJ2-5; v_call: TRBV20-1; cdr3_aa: SASSQQETQY
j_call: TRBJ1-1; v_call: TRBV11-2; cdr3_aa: ASSLNSGGWAEAF
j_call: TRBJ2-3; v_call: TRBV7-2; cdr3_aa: ASSLEHPTYTDTQY
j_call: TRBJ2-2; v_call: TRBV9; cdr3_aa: AGSPQRERNTGELF
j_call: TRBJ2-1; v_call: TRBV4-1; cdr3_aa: ASSQDDGTSLF
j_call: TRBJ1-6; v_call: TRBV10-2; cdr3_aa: ASSEAGDSPLH
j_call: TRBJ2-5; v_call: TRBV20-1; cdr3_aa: SAFRDLETQY
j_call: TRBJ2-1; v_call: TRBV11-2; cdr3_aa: ASSLDLRNEQF